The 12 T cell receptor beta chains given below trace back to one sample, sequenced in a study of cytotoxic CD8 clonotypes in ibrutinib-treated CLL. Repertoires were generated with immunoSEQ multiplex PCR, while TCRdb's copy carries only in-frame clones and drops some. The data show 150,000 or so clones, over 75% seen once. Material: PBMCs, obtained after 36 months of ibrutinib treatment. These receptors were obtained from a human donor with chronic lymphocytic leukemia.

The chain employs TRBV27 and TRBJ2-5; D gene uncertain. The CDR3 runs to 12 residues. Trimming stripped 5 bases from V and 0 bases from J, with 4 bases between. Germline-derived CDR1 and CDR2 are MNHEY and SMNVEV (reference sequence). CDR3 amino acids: CASSPDQETQYF. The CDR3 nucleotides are TGTGCCAGCAGTCCCGACCAAGAGACCCAGTACTTC.

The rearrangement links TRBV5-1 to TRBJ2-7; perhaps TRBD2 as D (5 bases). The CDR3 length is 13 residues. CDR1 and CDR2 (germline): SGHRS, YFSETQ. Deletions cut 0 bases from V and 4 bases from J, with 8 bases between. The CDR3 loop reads CASSLVTGYEQYF. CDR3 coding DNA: TGCGCCAGCAGCTTGGTCACGGGATACGAGCAGTACTTC.

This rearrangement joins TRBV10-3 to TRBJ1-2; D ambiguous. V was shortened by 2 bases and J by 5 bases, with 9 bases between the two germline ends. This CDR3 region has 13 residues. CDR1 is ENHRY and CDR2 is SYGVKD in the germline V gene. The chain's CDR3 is CAISENRDYGYTF. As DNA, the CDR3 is TGTGCCATCAGTGAGAATCGGGATTATGGCTACACCTTC.

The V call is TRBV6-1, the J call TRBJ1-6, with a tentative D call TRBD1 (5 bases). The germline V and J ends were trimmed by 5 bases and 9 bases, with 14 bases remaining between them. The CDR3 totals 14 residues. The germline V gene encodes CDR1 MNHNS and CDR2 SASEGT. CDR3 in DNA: TGTGCCAGCAGTTCAAGGGGATTTACTTCACCCCTCCACTTT. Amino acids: CASSSRGFTSPLHF.

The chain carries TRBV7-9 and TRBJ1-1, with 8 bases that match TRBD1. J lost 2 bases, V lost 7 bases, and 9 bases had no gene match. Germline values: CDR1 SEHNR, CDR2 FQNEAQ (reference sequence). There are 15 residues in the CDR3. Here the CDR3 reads CASTPRAGGNTEAFF. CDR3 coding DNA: TGTGCCAGCACCCCTCGGGCAGGGGGCAACACTGAAGCTTTCTTT.

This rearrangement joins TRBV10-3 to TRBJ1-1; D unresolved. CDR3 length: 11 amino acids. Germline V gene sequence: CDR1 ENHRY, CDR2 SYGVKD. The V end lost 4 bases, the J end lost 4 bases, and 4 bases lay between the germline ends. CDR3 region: CAISVGTEAFF. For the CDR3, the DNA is TGTGCCATCAGTGTCGGCACTGAAGCTTTCTTT.

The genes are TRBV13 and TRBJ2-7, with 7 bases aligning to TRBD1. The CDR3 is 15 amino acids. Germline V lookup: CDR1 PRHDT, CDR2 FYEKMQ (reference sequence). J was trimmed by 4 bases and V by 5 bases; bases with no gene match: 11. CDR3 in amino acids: CASSLRTGVRYEQYF. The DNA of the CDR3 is TGTGCCAGCAGCCTTAGGACAGGAGTAAGGTACGAGCAGTACTTC.

The CDR3: CASTSRTQETQYF. The CDR3 DNA follows: TGTGCCAGCACCTCGCGAACTCAAGAGACCCAGTACTTC. The rearrangement links TRBV6-5 to TRBJ2-5; D gene ambiguous. Trimming pared 7 bases from V and 2 bases from J, leaving 11 bases between. The CDR3 sequence is 13 residues long. The V gene's germline CDR1 is MNHEY and CDR2 SVGAGI.

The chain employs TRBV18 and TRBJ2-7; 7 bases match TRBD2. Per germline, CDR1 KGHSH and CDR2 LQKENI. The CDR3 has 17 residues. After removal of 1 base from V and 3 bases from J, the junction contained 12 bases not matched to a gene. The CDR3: CASSPLFDRAGSYEQYF. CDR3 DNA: TGTGCCAGCTCACCACTATTTGATCGAGCGGGGAGCTACGAGCAGTACTTC.

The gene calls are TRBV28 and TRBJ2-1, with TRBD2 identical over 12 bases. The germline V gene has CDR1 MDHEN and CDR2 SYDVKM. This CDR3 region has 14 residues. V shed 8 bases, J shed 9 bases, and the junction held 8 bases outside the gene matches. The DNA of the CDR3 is TGTGCCAGCTCAGCTAGCGGGGGGGCGGGTGAGCAGTTCTTC. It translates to CASSASGGAGEQFF.

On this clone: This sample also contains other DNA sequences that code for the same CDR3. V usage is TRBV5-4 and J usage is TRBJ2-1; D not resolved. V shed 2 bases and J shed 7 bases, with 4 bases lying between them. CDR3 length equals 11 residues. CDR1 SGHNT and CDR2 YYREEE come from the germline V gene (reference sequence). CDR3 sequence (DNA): TGTGCCAGCAGCTTTTCGAATGAGCAGTTCTTC. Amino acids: CASSFSNEQFF.

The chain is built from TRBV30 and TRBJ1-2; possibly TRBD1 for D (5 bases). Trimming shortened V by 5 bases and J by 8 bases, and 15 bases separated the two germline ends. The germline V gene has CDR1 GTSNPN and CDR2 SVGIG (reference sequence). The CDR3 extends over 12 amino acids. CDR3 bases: TGTGCCTGGGACACGGGGCGTATCGGCTACACCTTC. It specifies CAWDTGRIGYTF.